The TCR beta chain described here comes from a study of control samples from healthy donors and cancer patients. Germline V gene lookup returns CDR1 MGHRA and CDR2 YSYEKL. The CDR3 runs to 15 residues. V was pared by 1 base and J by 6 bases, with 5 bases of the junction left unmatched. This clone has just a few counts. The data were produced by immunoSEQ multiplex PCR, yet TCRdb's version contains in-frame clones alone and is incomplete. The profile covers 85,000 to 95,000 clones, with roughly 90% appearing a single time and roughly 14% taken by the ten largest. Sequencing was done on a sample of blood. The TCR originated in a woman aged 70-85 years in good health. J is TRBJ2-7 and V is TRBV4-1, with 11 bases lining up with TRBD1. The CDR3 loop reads CASSQVWTGGREQYF. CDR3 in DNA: TGCGCCAGCAGCCAAGTTTGGACAGGGGGCCGCGAGCAGTACTTC.